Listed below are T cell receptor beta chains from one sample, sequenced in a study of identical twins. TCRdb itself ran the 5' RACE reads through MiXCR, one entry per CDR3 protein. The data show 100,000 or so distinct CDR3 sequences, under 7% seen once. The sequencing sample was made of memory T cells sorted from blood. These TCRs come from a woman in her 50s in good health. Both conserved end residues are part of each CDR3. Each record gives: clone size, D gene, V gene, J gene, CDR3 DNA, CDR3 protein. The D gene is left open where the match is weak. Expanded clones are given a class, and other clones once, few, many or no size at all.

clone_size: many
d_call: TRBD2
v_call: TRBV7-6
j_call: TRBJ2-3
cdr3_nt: TGTGCCAGCAGCTCCCCTAGCGGGACGGGGACGCAGTATTTT
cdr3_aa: CASSSPSGTGTQYF

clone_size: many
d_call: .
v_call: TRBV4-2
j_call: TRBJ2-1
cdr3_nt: TGTGCCAGCAGCCAAGTAGGGGGGGTCGGGCAGCAGTTCTTC
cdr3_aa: CASSQVGGVGQQFF

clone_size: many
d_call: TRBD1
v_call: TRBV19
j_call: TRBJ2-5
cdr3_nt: TGTGCCAGTAGTAGGGGACAGCACCCAACGGAGACCCAGTACTTC
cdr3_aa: CASSRGQHPTETQYF

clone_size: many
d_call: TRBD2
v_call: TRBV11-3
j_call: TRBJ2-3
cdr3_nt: TGTGCCAGCAGCTCCAGGACTAGCGGCACAGATACGCAGTATTTT
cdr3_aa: CASSSRTSGTDTQYF

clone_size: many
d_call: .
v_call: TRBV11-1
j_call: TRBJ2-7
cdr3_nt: TGTGCCAGCAGCTTAGCGTGGGGTGACTACGAGCAGTACTTC
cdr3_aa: CASSLAWGDYEQYF

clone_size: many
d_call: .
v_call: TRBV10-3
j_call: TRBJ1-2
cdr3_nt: TGTGCCATCAGTGAGGACAGGTTCTCGAGCTATGGCTACACCTTC
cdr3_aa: CAISEDRFSSYGYTF

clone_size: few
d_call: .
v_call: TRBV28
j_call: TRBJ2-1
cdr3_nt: TGTGCCAGCAGCCCCACGGGCGGTAGCTCCTACAATGAGCAGTTCTTC
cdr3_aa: CASSPTGGSSYNEQFF

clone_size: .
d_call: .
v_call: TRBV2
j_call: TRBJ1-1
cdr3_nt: TGTGCCAGCAGTGCAAGGGTGGCTGAAGCTTTCTTT
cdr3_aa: CASSARVAEAFF

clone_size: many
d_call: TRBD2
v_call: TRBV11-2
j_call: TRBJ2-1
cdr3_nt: TGTGCCAGCAGGAAGTGGGGGGGCTCCTACAATGAGCAGTTCTTC
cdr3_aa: CASRKWGGSYNEQFF

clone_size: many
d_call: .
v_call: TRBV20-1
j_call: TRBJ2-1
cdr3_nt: TGCAGTGCTAGTCTGGGCTCGGGAGACAATGAGCAGTTCTTC
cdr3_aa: CSASLGSGDNEQFF

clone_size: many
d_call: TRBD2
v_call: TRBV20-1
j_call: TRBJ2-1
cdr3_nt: TGCAGTGCGAGACGTCTAGCGGGAGTCAATGAGCAGTTCTTC
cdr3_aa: CSARRLAGVNEQFF